Shown below are 20 T cell receptor beta chains from a single sample sequenced in a study of cytomegalovirus exposure and HLA in healthy donors. PCR used 60 Vbeta primers and 13 Jbeta primers. Data came from immunoSEQ multiplex PCR; TCRdb stores just in-frame clones and leaves some out. The table includes around 130,000 clones, 8.5% to 9% detected once. Sample: PBMCs. These receptors originate from a woman aged 40 to 50 in good health and CMV-seropositive.

The rearrangement joins TRBV5-1 to TRBJ1-1, with D possibly being TRBD1 (6 bases). The V and J ends lost 3 bases and 4 bases respectively, with 10 bases between them. Germline lookup yields CDR1 SGHRS and CDR2 YFSETQ. This CDR3 contains 13 residues. This chain's CDR3 is CASSSLQGTEAFF. The CDR3, as DNA: TGCGCCAGCAGCTCATTACAGGGCACTGAAGCTTTCTTT.

Only a few counts were recorded for this clone. The chain is built from TRBV19 and TRBJ1-5, with D possibly matching TRBD1 (5 bases). The CDR3 is made up of 18 amino acids. Deletions cut 3 bases from V and 0 bases from J, with 18 bases between. Germline V gene data show CDR1 as LNHDA and CDR2 as SQIVND (reference sequence). The CDR3 protein is CASSIGQGELYSNQPQHF. The CDR3 DNA reads as TGTGCCAGTAGTATCGGGCAGGGCGAACTCTATAGCAATCAGCCCCAGCATTTT.

This chain joins TRBV4-1 and TRBJ2-5, with TRBD2 identical over 13 bases. CDR1 and CDR2 from the germline V gene are MGHRA and YSYEKL. J was trimmed by 2 bases and V by 5 bases; bases with no gene match: 11. This CDR3 region has 18 residues. For the CDR3, the DNA is TGCGCCAGCAGCTCCGGGATAGTACTAGCGGGGGGGCAAGAGACCCAGTACTTC. Translation gives CASSSGIVLAGGQETQYF.

This clone has a handful of counts. The genes are TRBV11-2 and TRBJ1-2; TRBD1 agrees at 12 bases. Germline V gene data show CDR1 as SGHAT and CDR2 as FQNNGV. The CDR3 length is 17 residues. With 2 bases clipped from V and 8 bases from J, the junction kept 12 bases outside the gene matches. The DNA of the CDR3 is TGTGCCAGCAGCTTAACGACCTCGGGACAGGGGGCGAAGGGCTACACCTTC. Its protein is CASSLTTSGQGAKGYTF.

V usage is TRBV25-1 and J usage is TRBJ1-1; weak D call: TRBD1 (5 bases). This CDR3 is 13 amino acids long. Trimming removed 6 bases at V and 5 bases at J, with 13 bases between. The germline CDR1 and CDR2 sequences are MGHDK and SYGVNS. The CDR3 DNA is TGTGCCAGCAGCCAGGGTATAGGGACTGAAGCTTTCTTT. This codes for CASSQGIGTEAFF. The entire variable domain, with the rest obtained from reference TRBV25-1 and TRBJ1-1, is as follows: EADIYQTPRYLVIGTGKKITLECSQTMGHDKMYWYQQDPGMELHLIHYSYGVNSTEKGDLSSESTVSRIRTEHFPLTLESARPSHTSQYLCASSQGIGTEAFFGQGTRLTVV.

The chain recombines TRBV19 with TRBJ1-2; 9 nucleotides line up with TRBD1. CDR3 size: 14 residues. J was trimmed by 3 bases and V by 6 bases; bases with no gene match: 5. Germline V gives CDR1 LNHDA, CDR2 SQIVND (reference sequence). The CDR3 nucleotides are TGTGCCAGTAGAGGGACAGGGTGGTACTATGGCTACACCTTC. It codes for CASRGTGWYYGYTF.

This clone was observed a few times. The chain recombines TRBV6-1 with TRBJ1-5; TRBD1 matches at 10 bases. CDR3 size: 14 residues. Germline V lookup: CDR1 MNHNS, CDR2 SASEGT. Unmatched junction bases numbered 2, after V lost 5 bases and J lost 4 bases. The CDR3 coding sequence is TGTGCCAGCAGTCGACAGGGGGCAAATCAGCCCCAGCATTTT. Its protein is CASSRQGANQPQHF.

This clone was counted between two and nine times. J is TRBJ2-2 and V is TRBV7-3, with D perhaps matching TRBD1 (6 bases). V lost 5 bases and J lost 6, with 13 bases in between. The CDR3 sequence is 14 residues long. Germline assignment: CDR1 SGHTA and CDR2 FQGTGA. The CDR3 loop is CASSLLNRAGELFF. Here the CDR3 DNA reads TGTGCCAGCAGCCTCCTGAACAGGGCCGGGGAGCTGTTTTTT. Full variable domain (remainder filled in from reference TRBV7-3 and TRBJ2-2): GAGVSQTPSNKVTEKGKYVELRCDPISGHTALYWYRQSLGQGPEFLIYFQGTGAADDSGLPNDRFFAVRPEGSVSTLKIQRTERGDSAVYLCASSLLNRAGELFFGEGSRLTVL.

V and J are TRBV19 and TRBJ2-7; 8 bases line up with TRBD1. The CDR3 runs 17 residues. CDR1 is LNHDA, CDR2 SQIVND, per germline (reference sequence). V shed 2 bases and J 2 bases; nucleotides not matched to a gene: 11. CDR3 sequence (DNA): TGTGCCAGTAGTATACGAGAAGGACAGGGAGGAACCTACGAGCAGTACTTC. This codes for CASSIREGQGGTYEQYF.

This clone was observed a few times. Here the CDR3 reads CASSQGQGESYEQYF. DNA for the CDR3: TGTGCCAGCAGCCAAGGACAGGGGGAGTCCTACGAGCAGTACTTC. This chain links TRBV4-2 with TRBJ2-7; 9 bases map to TRBD1. This CDR3 comprises 15 residues. V dropped 1 base and J dropped 1; count of bases not matched to a gene: 2. CDR1 and CDR2 (germline): LGHNA, YNFKEQ.

Only a few counts were recorded for this clone. The chain links TRBV10-3 to TRBJ2-2; D is undetermined. Trimming stripped 10 bases from V and 4 bases from J, with 10 bases between. From germline, CDR1 is ENHRY and CDR2 SYGVKD. The CDR3 is 12 residues long. The CDR3 DNA is TGTGCCACCCGCTCGAGCACCGGGGAGCTGTTTTTT. Translated, it gives CATRSSTGELFF.

V and J are TRBV2 and TRBJ2-5; 10 nucleotides agree with TRBD1. CDR1 is SNHLY and CDR2 is FYNNEI in the germline V gene. V gave up 6 bases and J gave up 5 bases; unmatched junction bases: 6. There are 14 residues in the CDR3. This CDR3 is CASRRDRGSETQYF. The CDR3 coding sequence is TGTGCCAGCAGAAGGGACAGGGGCAGTGAGACCCAGTACTTC.

The rearrangement joins TRBV30 to TRBJ2-7, with D perhaps TRBD1 (6 bases). The V end lost 5 bases, the J end lost 2 bases, and 10 bases lay between the germline ends. Germline V gene lookup returns CDR1 GTSNPN and CDR2 SVGIG (reference sequence). The CDR3 is 12 residues long. CDR3 in amino acids: CAWGDITYEQYF. The CDR3 DNA reads TGTGCCTGGGGGGACATCACCTACGAGCAGTACTTC.

The J gene is TRBJ2-7, the V gene TRBV19; 7 bases match TRBD1. V was pared by 5 bases and J by 3 bases, with 10 bases of the junction left unmatched. CDR1 is LNHDA and CDR2 is SQIVND in the germline V gene (reference sequence). The CDR3 length is 15 residues. The CDR3 DNA reads as TGTGCCAGTAGTGTCACACAGGGGCTCCTCTACGAGCAGTACTTC. Its protein product is CASSVTQGLLYEQYF. Variable domain in full (rest from reference TRBV19 and TRBJ2-7): DGGITQSPKYLFRKEGQNVTLSCEQNLNHDAMYWYRQDPGQGLRLIYYSQIVNDFQKGDIAEGYSVSREKKESFPLTVTSAQKNPTAFYLCASSVTQGLLYEQYFGPGTRLTVT.

As to this clone: Lacking the conserved final phenylalanine or tryptophan, this CDR3 likely reflects a read error. Because the CDR3's place on the DNA is in doubt, the DNA is left out and the CDR3 is given as listed by TCRdb. This specimen includes other DNA sequences encoding the same CDR3. This chain uses TRBV4-2 with TRBJ1-4. Including both end residues, the CDR3 is 14 amino acids long. Germline V gene lookup returns CDR1 LGHNA and CDR2 YNFKEQ. CDR3 region: CASRPFGGGREMFL.

There are a few counts of this clone. The gene calls are TRBV29-1 and TRBJ1-2; 8 nucleotides match TRBD1. The CDR3 sequence is 13 residues long. CDR1 is SQVTM, CDR2 ANQGSEA, per germline. The J segment lost 5 bases and the V segment lost 7 bases, leaving 9 bases of the junction unmatched. The CDR3: CSADQGAWYGYTF. CDR3 DNA sequence: TGCAGCGCCGACCAGGGGGCATGGTATGGCTACACCTTC. Based on the CDR3 plus reference TRBV29-1 and TRBJ1-2, the full variable domain is SAVISQKPSRDICQRGTSLTIQCQVDSQVTMMFWYRQQPGQSLTLIATANQGSEATYESGFVIDKFPISRPNLTFSTLTVSNMSPEDSSIYLCSADQGAWYGYTFGSGTRLTVV.

There are a few counts of this clone. The rearrangement links TRBV5-1 to TRBJ2-2; no reliable D call. The CDR3 covers 13 residues. Trimming took 0 bases from V and 7 from J, leaving 7 bases between them. CDR1 SGHRS and CDR2 YFSETQ come from the germline V gene. The CDR3 DNA follows: TGCGCCAGCAGCTTGGCGAGTGACGGGGAGCTGTTTTTT. Translation gives CASSLASDGELFF.

This clone has just a few counts. This chain connects TRBV5-1 to TRBJ1-1; possibly TRBD1 for D (6 bases). CDR3 length: 15 residues. Trimming took 4 bases from V and 0 from J, leaving 13 bases between them. Germline V gives CDR1 SGHRS, CDR2 YFSETQ. The chain's CDR3 is CASSKWTDMNTEAFF. The CDR3, as DNA: TGCGCCAGCAGCAAGTGGACAGACATGAACACTGAAGCTTTCTTT.

This clone was found a few times. CDR3 residues: CASSHQPGQTHEQYF. CDR3 DNA: TGCGCCAGCAGCCACCAACCGGGACAGACCCACGAGCAGTACTTC. The rearrangement uses TRBV4-1 and TRBJ2-7; 7 bases are shared with TRBD1. CDR3 size: 15 residues. CDR1 and CDR2 (germline): MGHRA, YSYEKL. V gave up 3 bases and J gave up 5 bases; unmatched junction bases: 10.

This clone was observed a few times. The J gene is TRBJ1-4, the V gene TRBV6-5; D gene uncertain. CDR3 size: 15 residues. V lost 5 bases to trimming and J lost 2 bases, with 12 bases between them. Germline CDR1 is MNHEY and CDR2 is SVGAGI. The CDR3 DNA is TGTGCCAGCAGTCCTTGGCGGGCTACTAATGAAAAACTGTTTTTT. This encodes CASSPWRATNEKLFF.